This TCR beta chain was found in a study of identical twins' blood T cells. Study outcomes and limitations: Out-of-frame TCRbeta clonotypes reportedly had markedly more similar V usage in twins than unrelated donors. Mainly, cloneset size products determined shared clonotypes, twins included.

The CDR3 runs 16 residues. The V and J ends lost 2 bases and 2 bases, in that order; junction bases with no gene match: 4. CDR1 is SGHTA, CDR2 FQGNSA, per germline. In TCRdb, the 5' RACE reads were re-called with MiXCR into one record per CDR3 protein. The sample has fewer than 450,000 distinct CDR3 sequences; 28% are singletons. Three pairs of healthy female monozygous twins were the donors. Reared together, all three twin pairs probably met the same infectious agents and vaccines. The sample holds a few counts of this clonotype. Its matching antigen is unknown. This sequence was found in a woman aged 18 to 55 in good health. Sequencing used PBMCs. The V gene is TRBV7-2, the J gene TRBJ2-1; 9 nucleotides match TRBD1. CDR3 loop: CASSLRGQGTYNEQFF. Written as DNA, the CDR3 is TGTGCCAGCAGCTTAAGGGGACAGGGAACCTACAATGAGCAGTTCTTC.